This entry lists 28 T cell receptor beta chains sequenced from one sample in a study of blood T cell repertoires in COVID-19. Sequencing used immunoSEQ multiplex PCR; TCRdb keeps in-frame clones, though not all of them. The table lists more than 150,000 clones, roughly 90% of them singletons. Source material: PBMCs or T cells enriched from blood (not recorded which). The receptors derive from a young woman who had recovered from COVID-19.

This chain links TRBV25-1 with TRBJ2-2; 11 bases are shared with TRBD2. The CDR3 consists of 15 residues. Germline loops: CDR1 MGHDK, CDR2 SYGVNS. V gave up 6 bases and J gave up 5 bases; unmatched junction bases: 5. The CDR3 DNA is TGTGCCAGCAGGCCCGGGACTAGCGGTACCGGGGAGCTGTTTTTT. This gives the protein CASRPGTSGTGELFF.

This clone appeared a few times. V and J are TRBV6-2 or TRBV6-3 and TRBJ2-7; weak D call: TRBD1 (6 bases). This CDR3 contains 15 residues. V lost 4 bases, J lost 3 bases, and 16 bases lay in between. The germline V gene has CDR1 MNHEY and CDR2 SVGEGT. CDR3 nucleotides: TGTGCCAGCAGTTCGCACAGGGTTCTCCGCTACGAGCAGTACTTC. Translated: CASSSHRVLRYEQYF.

V gene TRBV6-5 combines with J gene TRBJ1-2, with D unresolved. CDR1 is MNHEY and CDR2 is SVGAGI in the germline V gene. V was cut by 6 bases and J by 5 bases, with 10 bases left in between. The CDR3 spans 12 residues. This CDR3 is CASSPRGYGYTF. The DNA for the CDR3 is TGTGCCAGCAGCCCCCGCGGGTATGGCTACACCTTC.

The chain uses TRBV7-3 and TRBJ2-2; tentative D call: TRBD1 (6 bases). Germline V gives CDR1 SGHTA, CDR2 FQGTGA. The CDR3 contains 13 residues. V dropped 5 bases and J dropped 6 bases, with 10 bases sitting between them. The CDR3 DNA sequence: TGTGCCAGCAGCGGGGGCAGGGCCGGGGAGCTGTTTTTT. Amino acids: CASSGGRAGELFF.

V and J are TRBV6-6 and TRBJ2-1; a possible D gene is TRBD2 (5 bases). The CDR3 is 16 residues long. V was trimmed by 4 bases and J by 3 bases, leaving 16 bases between them. Germline V gene lookup returns CDR1 MNHNY and CDR2 SVGAGI (reference sequence). In DNA, the CDR3 is TGTGCCAGCAGTTCGGGTAAAAGCGGCCGCTACAATGAGCAGTTCTTC. This encodes CASSSGKSGRYNEQFF.

CDR3: CAWTGLAGTNTGELFF. The CDR3 coding sequence is TGTGCCTGGACCGGCCTAGCGGGAACGAACACCGGGGAGCTGTTTTTT. The chain recombines TRBV30 with TRBJ2-2; 9 positions match TRBD2. This CDR3 region has 16 residues. V was pared by 4 bases and J by 0 bases, with 6 bases of the junction left unmatched. Per the germline V gene, CDR1 is GTSNPN and CDR2 is SVGIG (reference sequence).

The chain links TRBV27 to TRBJ1-2; 7 nucleotides match TRBD1. J gave up 4 bases and V 8 bases, and 13 bases lay outside the gene matches. The length of the CDR3 is 15 residues. From germline, CDR1 is MNHEY and CDR2 SMNVEV (reference sequence). The CDR3 protein is CASSPDRDFIYGYTF. The CDR3 DNA reads as TGTGCCAGCTCACCCGACAGGGACTTTATCTATGGCTACACCTTC.

This clone was seen just once. The genes are TRBV4-2 and TRBJ1-1; weak D call: TRBD1 (6 bases). The CDR3 totals 14 residues. Trimming took 0 bases from V and 10 from J, leaving 15 bases between them. Germline-derived CDR1 and CDR2 are LGHNA and YNFKEQ. CDR3 residues: CASSQDTGGGGAFF. Here the CDR3 DNA reads TGTGCCAGCAGCCAAGATACGGGGGGCGGGGGAGCTTTCTTT.

The chain uses TRBV4-1 and TRBJ1-2; 8 nucleotides align to TRBD1. Per the germline V gene, CDR1 is MGHRA and CDR2 is YSYEKL. CDR3 length: 14 amino acids. The J segment lost 6 bases and the V segment lost 1 base, leaving 4 bases of the junction unmatched. The chain's CDR3 is CASSQGETGDGYTF. As DNA, the CDR3 is TGCGCCAGCAGCCAAGGTGAGACAGGGGATGGCTACACCTTC.

Here the CDR3 reads CASRTTEDTQYF. As DNA, the CDR3 is TGTGCCAGCAGAACTACTGAGGATACGCAGTATTTT. The chain links TRBV12-3 or TRBV12-4 to TRBJ2-3; D gene ambiguous. Trimming stripped 6 bases from V and 6 bases from J, with 10 bases between. This CDR3 comprises 12 residues.

This clone occurred a few times. The chain carries TRBV18 and TRBJ1-6, with D maybe TRBD1 (5 bases). The CDR3 covers 16 residues. Germline V lookup: CDR1 KGHSH, CDR2 LQKENI. Trimming took off 2 bases at V and 4 bases at J, with 12 bases between the two ends. CDR3 nucleotides: TGTGCCAGCTCACCAACGACAGAATTGTATAATTCACCCCTCCACTTT. Amino acid sequence: CASSPTTELYNSPLHF.

The V call is TRBV29-1, the J call TRBJ1-2; 8 bases are shared with TRBD1. Trimming at V came to 6 bases and at J to 4 bases, leaving 4 bases not matched to a gene. Germline V gene sequence: CDR1 SQVTM, CDR2 ANQGSEA. The CDR3 runs 12 residues. CDR3 in DNA: TGCAGCGTCCTGGACAGGGTCTATGGCTACACCTTC. As protein: CSVLDRVYGYTF. The complete variable domain, with remaining parts taken from reference TRBV29-1 and TRBJ1-2, reads SAVISQKPSRDICQRGTSLTIQCQVDSQVTMMFWYRQQPGQSLTLIATANQGSEATYESGFVIDKFPISRPNLTFSTLTVSNMSPEDSSIYLCSVLDRVYGYTFGSGTRLTVV.

The V and J genes are TRBV7-9 and TRBJ1-5, with D perhaps matching TRBD1 (6 bases). From germline, CDR1 is SEHNR and CDR2 FQNEAQ (reference sequence). The CDR3 sequence is 14 residues long. Trimming stripped 5 bases from V and 7 bases from J, with 15 bases between. This CDR3 is CASSIQGLGQPQHF. CDR3 in DNA: TGTGCCAGCAGCATCCAGGGGTTAGGGCAGCCCCAGCATTTT.

CDR3 amino acids: CASSESTGGAAGYTF. The CDR3 nucleotides read TGTGCCAGCAGTGAATCGACAGGGGGCGCGGCCGGCTACACCTTC. J is TRBJ1-2 and V is TRBV25-1; 10 positions agree with TRBD1. The CDR3 runs 15 residues. Germline V lookup: CDR1 MGHDK, CDR2 SYGVNS. V dropped 1 base and J dropped 8; count of bases not matched to a gene: 7.

The CDR3 loop is CASSEDRPTNYGYTF. Written as DNA, the CDR3 is TGTGCCAGCAGCGAGGACAGGCCCACTAACTATGGCTACACCTTC. The chain recombines TRBV7-3 with TRBJ1-2; 7 bases fit TRBD1. This CDR3 region has 15 residues. The ends lost 5 bases at V and 0 bases at J; junction bases unmatched: 6. Germline assignment: CDR1 SGHTA and CDR2 FQGTGA.

This chain joins TRBV15 and TRBJ1-2; D is undetermined. V was pared by 1 base and J by 0 bases, with 12 bases between. Germline V gene sequence: CDR1 LNHNV, CDR2 YYDKDF (reference sequence). CDR3 size: 16 residues. In DNA, the CDR3 is TGTGCCACCAGCAGAGGTGTAACACAATCTAACTATGGCTACACCTTC. Encoded protein: CATSRGVTQSNYGYTF.

The chain uses TRBV4-1 and TRBJ1-4; 7 nucleotides agree with TRBD1. This CDR3 region has 17 residues. V lost 2 bases and J lost 13; bases outside the gene matches: 19. Germline V gene lookup returns CDR1 MGHRA and CDR2 YSYEKL. In DNA, the CDR3 is TGCGCCAGCAGCCAAAAGGCGGCCGACAGGGCCATCGGCGGACTGTTTTTT. Translation gives CASSQKAADRAIGGLFF.

The CDR3 coding sequence is TGTGCCAGCAGCGCAGAGGAGGGGAACACTGAAGCTTTCTTT. This encodes CASSAEEGNTEAFF. The chain uses TRBV7-6 and TRBJ1-1, with D uncertain. This CDR3 contains 14 residues. The germline CDR1 and CDR2 sequences are SGHVS and FNYEAQ. Trimming removed 5 bases from V and 1 base from J, with 11 bases in between.

This chain uses TRBV18 with TRBJ2-3, with unresolved D. CDR1 is KGHSH and CDR2 is LQKENI in the germline V gene. The germline V and J ends were trimmed by 5 bases and 3 bases, with 6 bases remaining between them. This CDR3 contains 12 residues. CDR3 loop: CASSLNTDTQYF. CDR3 bases: TGTGCCAGCTCATTAAATACAGATACGCAGTATTTT.

The V call is TRBV28, the J call TRBJ2-1, with no clear D. There are 12 residues in the CDR3. Germline-derived CDR1 and CDR2 are MDHEN and SYDVKM. Trimming stripped 5 bases from V and 2 bases from J, with 4 bases between. Here the CDR3 reads CASSLTYNEQFF. CDR3 nucleotide sequence: TGTGCCAGCAGTCTAACCTACAATGAGCAGTTCTTC.

On this clone itself: The germline gene is not matched at one end of the junction; a read error may be the cause. This chain's CDR3 is CATSDTQAYQETQYF. As DNA, the CDR3 is TGTGCCACCAGTGATACACAGGCGTACCAGGAGACCCAGTACTTC. This rearrangement joins TRBV24-1 to TRBJ2-5; possibly TRBD1 for D (5 bases). Germline CDR1 reads KGHDR; CDR2 reads SFDVKD. This CDR3 spans 15 amino acids.

This clone was observed a single time. The V call is TRBV6-2 or TRBV6-3, the J call TRBJ1-2; 8 bases map to TRBD1. V lost 6 bases to trimming and J lost 5 bases; unmatched junction nucleotides: 2. The CDR3 is 12 residues long. Per germline, CDR1 MNHEY and CDR2 SVGEGT. CDR3 in DNA: TGTGCCAGCAGCTGGACAGGGTATGGCTACACCTTC. Protein product: CASSWTGYGYTF.

The J gene is TRBJ2-1, the V gene TRBV7-6; TRBD2 agrees at 11 bases. V shed 5 bases, J shed 7 bases, and the junction held 10 bases outside the gene matches. The V gene's germline CDR1 is SGHVS and CDR2 FNYEAQ. The CDR3 extends over 16 amino acids. The CDR3 here is CASSALTSGSSNEQFF. The CDR3 region has the DNA TGTGCCAGCAGCGCTCTTACTAGCGGGAGTTCGAATGAGCAGTTCTTC.

The chain employs TRBV24-1 and TRBJ2-7; TRBD2 matches at 14 bases. CDR3 length equals 16 residues. Per the germline V gene, CDR1 is KGHDR and CDR2 is SFDVKD. V lost 3 bases, J lost 4 bases, and 4 bases stayed unmatched. This chain's CDR3 is CATSDEGTSGSYEQYF. As DNA, the CDR3 is TGTGCCACCAGTGATGAAGGGACTAGCGGGAGTTACGAGCAGTACTTC.

The chain employs TRBV12-3 or TRBV12-4 and TRBJ1-2; a weak D match, TRBD1 (5 bases). Trimming took 1 base from V and 8 from J, leaving 11 bases between them. CDR3 size: 13 residues. The CDR3 bases are TGTGCCAGCAGTTTAGGGGCAGGGAACGGCTACACCTTC. Translating it yields CASSLGAGNGYTF.

The chain has TRBV12-5 and TRBJ1-5; the D is unclear. This CDR3 comprises 13 residues. CDR1 is LGHNT and CDR2 is FRNRAP in the germline V gene. Trimming removed 3 bases at V and 3 bases at J, with 6 bases between. The CDR3 sequence: CASGFLLNQPQHF. CDR3 in DNA: TGTGCTAGTGGTTTCCTCCTCAATCAGCCCCAGCATTTT.

The V gene is TRBV5-6, the J gene TRBJ1-5; TRBD1 aligns across 8 bases. From germline, CDR1 is SGHDT and CDR2 YYEEEE. The V segment lost 4 bases and the J segment 0 bases; nucleotides outside the gene matches: 9. The CDR3 spans 17 residues. The CDR3 nucleotides read TGTGCCAGCAGCGACTCTCAGGGGGCGCTTAGCAATCAGCCCCAGCATTTT. Its translation: CASSDSQGALSNQPQHF. Complete variable domain (other parts from reference TRBV5-6 and TRBJ1-5): DAGVTQSPTHLIKTRGQQVTLRCSPKSGHDTVSWYQQALGQGPQFIFQYYEEEERQRGNFPDRFSGHQFPNYSSELNVNALLLGDSALYLCASSDSQGALSNQPQHFGDGTRLSIL.

This sequence joins TRBV12-3 or TRBV12-4 and TRBJ2-7, with D unresolved. Trimming shortened V by 4 bases and J by 2 bases, and 3 bases separated the two germline ends. The CDR3 loop spans 11 amino acids. The CDR3 nucleotides read TGTGCCAGCAGTTCCACCTACGAGCAGTACTTC. Protein sequence: CASSSTYEQYF.